The entry below gives a single T cell receptor beta chain sequence along with its context. The sample originates from a study of blood T cell repertoires in COVID-19. Study overall: Samples came from the United States, Italy and Spain, spanning acute and convalescent COVID-19. From T cells, B-cell-depleted T cells, or PBMCs came the material, which was cDNA or gDNA.

Seattle patient enrollment occurred during active infection, with longitudinal follow-up thereafter. Here immunoSEQ multiplex PCR was the method, and the copy in TCRdb shows in-frame clones only, minus some. The top ten clones hold 10% to 15% of a sample with about 69,000 clones, 84% of them seen once. Trimming left V 6 bases short and J 6 bases short, with 15 bases between. The CDR3 is made up of 14 amino acids. CDR1 is SNHLY, CDR2 FYNNEI, per germline. The rearrangement joins TRBV2 to TRBJ1-5, with a possible D match to TRBD1 (5 bases). Sequencing was carried out using peripheral blood. This sequence originates from a man aged 50-59 years with COVID-19, enrolled during active disease. The DNA of the CDR3 is TGTGCCAGCAGGCAGGGTCTGTCCGGTCAGCCCCAGCATTTT. Translated, it gives CASRQGLSGQPQHF.